A selection of T cell receptor beta chains follows, all from one sample in a study of glioma-infiltrating T cells after dendritic cell vaccination. Measured with immunoSEQ multiplex PCR; TCRdb has only the in-frame clones, and not every one. Of over 55,000 clones in the sample, roughly 80% were seen once. The sequencing here drew on blood, taken after dendritic cell vaccination. These receptors originate from a human donor with glioblastoma. The CDR3 runs from the conserved cysteine through the conserved F or W. D genes are given only for firm matches. The size of a clone is reported for some rows only, either as once, few or many, or as a class for expanded clones.

>few|TRBJ1-1|TRBV19|-
CASSSRGGEAFF
TGTGCCAGTAGTTCGCGGGGGGGTGAAGCTTTCTTT
>-|TRBJ1-5|TRBV4-1|TRBD1
CASSHSRDRGLAQPQHF
TGCGCCAGCAGCCATTCGCGCGACAGGGGGCTGGCTCAGCCCCAGCATTTT
>-|TRBJ1-3|TRBV9|TRBD1
CASSVLTGVAGNTIYF
TGTGCCAGCAGCGTCTTGACAGGGGTCGCTGGAAACACCATATATTTT
>-|TRBJ2-7|TRBV30|TRBD1
CAWSEPDRPYEQYF
TGTGCCTGGAGTGAACCGGACAGGCCCTACGAGCAGTACTTC
>-|TRBJ2-7|TRBV15|TRBD2
CATSRSGRGSSYEQYF
TGTGCCACCAGCAGATCCGGGAGGGGTAGCTCCTACGAGCAGTACTTC
>-|TRBJ1-1|TRBV9|TRBD1
CASSVGGQGFNTEAFF
TGTGCCAGCAGCGTTGGAGGACAGGGCTTTAACACTGAAGCTTTCTTT
>-|TRBJ1-1|TRBV6-5|-
CASSYALLNTEAFF
TGTGCCAGCAGTTATGCACTCTTGAACACTGAAGCTTTCTTT
>-|TRBJ2-7|TRBV11-3|-
CASSFFRADGEQYF
TGTGCCAGCAGCTTTTTCAGGGCCGACGGCGAGCAGTACTTC
>-|TRBJ1-1|TRBV9|-
CASSVEGGGGARAEAFF
TGTGCCAGCAGCGTAGAAGGGGGAGGGGGGGCCCGCGCTGAAGCTTTCTTT
>-|TRBJ2-3|TRBV27|TRBD2
CASSPSRTSGGADTQYF
TGTGCCAGCAGTCCCTCCCGGACTAGCGGGGGCGCAGATACGCAGTATTTT
>-|TRBJ2-3|TRBV4-1|-
CASSPRGSLGNTDTQYF
TGCGCCAGCAGCCCAAGAGGCAGCCTTGGAAATACAGATACGCAGTATTTT
>-|TRBJ1-2|TRBV15|TRBD1
CATAPGQGKTYGYTF
TGTGCCACCGCACCGGGACAGGGAAAAACCTATGGCTACACCTTC
>-|TRBJ2-3|TRBV5-4|-
CASSVRQRTDTQYF
TGTGCCAGCAGCGTAAGACAGCGCACAGATACGCAGTATTTT
>-|TRBJ2-5|TRBV11-3|TRBD2
CASSVGRGGQETQYF
TGTGCCAGCAGCGTAGGCCGGGGGGGCCAAGAGACCCAGTACTTC
>-|TRBJ2-7|TRBV13|TRBD2
CASSSRLAGIYEQYF
TGTGCCAGCAGCTCCCGACTAGCGGGGATTTACGAGCAGTACTTC
>few|TRBJ2-6|TRBV18|TRBD1
CASSPPDRGHSGANVLTF
TGTGCCAGCTCACCACCGGACAGGGGTCACTCTGGGGCCAACGTCCTGACTTTC
>-|TRBJ2-7|TRBV7-2|-
CASSPDWNEQYF
TGTGCCAGCAGCCCGGACTGGAACGAGCAGTACTTC
>-|TRBJ2-6|TRBV6-6|-
CASTPGFGANVLTF
TGTGCCAGCACCCCAGGGTTCGGGGCCAACGTCCTGACTTTC
>many|TRBJ1-3|TRBV6-6|-
CASSYRVDTIYF
TGTGCCAGCAGTTACCGGGTCGACACCATATATTTT
>-|TRBJ2-3|TRBV4-1|-
CASSQGGLPTDTQYF
TGCGCCAGCAGCCAAGGAGGACTGCCCACAGATACGCAGTATTTT
>-|TRBJ1-5|TRBV2|-
CASSGRSISPQHF
TGTGCCAGCAGTGGCAGATCAATCAGTCCCCAGCATTTT
>-|TRBJ2-1|TRBV30|TRBD2
CAWRSYREVAYNEQFF
TGTGCCTGGAGGTCTTACCGGGAGGTCGCCTACAATGAGCAGTTCTTC
>once|TRBJ2-1|TRBV7-2|-
CASSSPRYNEQFF
TGTGCCAGCAGCTCGCCGAGATACAATGAGCAGTTCTTC
>-|TRBJ2-1|TRBV7-9|-
CASSSGLYEQFF
TGTGCCAGCAGCTCAGGATTGTATGAGCAGTTCTTC
>-|TRBJ1-4|TRBV18|-
CASSERALANEKLFF
TGTGCCAGCTCAGAAAGAGCGTTGGCTAATGAAAAACTGTTTTTT
>-|TRBJ1-3|TRBV28|-
CASREQGPGNTIYF
TGTGCCAGCAGGGAACAGGGACCTGGAAACACCATATATTTT
>-|TRBJ2-7|TRBV7-6|-
CASSFQGPSYEQYF
TGTGCCAGCAGCTTCCAGGGCCCGTCCTACGAGCAGTACTTC
>-|TRBJ1-4|TRBV7-2|TRBD1
CASSVNRGEKLFF
TGTGCCAGCAGCGTAAACAGGGGCGAAAAACTGTTTTTT
>-|TRBJ2-7|TRBV19|TRBD2
CASSSSGGSSYEQYF
TGTGCCAGTAGTAGTAGCGGGGGAAGCTCCTACGAGCAGTACTTC
>few|TRBJ1-6|TRBV10-3|-
CAGGEGGDNSPLHF
TGTGCCGGGGGGGAAGGGGGTGATAATTCACCCCTCCACTTT
>few|TRBJ1-1|TRBV19|-
CASSQDSVNTEAFF
TGTGCCAGTAGCCAAGACAGCGTGAACACTGAAGCTTTCTTT
>-|TRBJ2-1|TRBV4-1|TRBD1
CASSPLRRTGEGNEQFF
TGCGCCAGCAGCCCCCTACGACGGACAGGGGAGGGCAATGAGCAGTTCTTC
>-|TRBJ1-2|TRBV5-1|-
CASSLAINYGYTF
TGCGCCAGCAGCTTGGCCATTAACTATGGCTACACCTTC
>-|TRBJ2-1|TRBV19|-
CASTPTRTTDNEQFF
TGTGCCAGTACCCCGACCCGAACAACAGACAATGAGCAGTTCTTC
>-|TRBJ1-3|TRBV9|-
CASSPRGYGVSGNTIYF
TGTGCCAGCAGCCCCAGGGGCTATGGGGTCTCTGGAAACACCATATATTTT
>-|TRBJ2-3|TRBV19|-
CAISQGTADTQYF
TGTGCCATCTCGCAGGGAACTGCGGATACGCAGTATTTT
>-|TRBJ2-6|TRBV2|-
CASSEGGRNSGANALTF
TGTGCCAGCAGTGAGGGGGGAAGGAACTCTGGGGCCAACGCCCTGACTTTC
>-|TRBJ2-1|TRBV4-2|TRBD2
CASSLTSGGNNEQFF
TGTGCCAGCAGCCTGACTAGCGGGGGGAACAATGAGCAGTTCTTC
>-|TRBJ2-7|TRBV13|TRBD1
CASSGDRALHEQYF
TGTGCCAGCAGCGGGGACAGGGCCTTACACGAGCAGTACTTC
>-|TRBJ2-5|TRBV27|-
CASSLSGRWETQYF
TGTGCCAGCAGTTTATCTGGCAGATGGGAGACCCAGTACTTC
>-|TRBJ1-6|TRBV6-5|TRBD1
CASKPGTGENSPLHF
TGTGCCAGCAAACCCGGGACAGGGGAAAATTCACCCCTCCACTTT
>-|TRBJ2-1|TRBV6-5|TRBD2
CASSYSSGEINEQFF
TGTGCCAGCAGTTACTCAAGCGGGGAAATTAATGAGCAGTTCTTC
>-|TRBJ2-5|TRBV13|TRBD1
CASSRTGDSQETQYF
TGTGCCAGCAGCCGAACTGGGGACAGTCAAGAGACCCAGTACTTC
>-|TRBJ1-2|TRBV5-1|-
CASREDVSGYTF
TGCGCCAGCAGGGAGGATGTGAGCGGCTACACCTTC
>-|TRBJ2-2|TRBV11-3|-
CASSSSWDTTNTGELFF
TGTGCCAGCAGCTCAAGCTGGGACACAACGAACACCGGGGAGCTGTTTTTT
>-|TRBJ1-5|TRBV11-2|-
CASSPSNSNQPQHF
TGTGCCAGCAGCCCCAGTAATAGCAATCAGCCCCAGCATTTT
>-|TRBJ2-7|TRBV27|TRBD2
CASSLGVAGAYEQYF
TGTGCCAGCAGTCTCGGGGTAGCGGGGGCTTACGAGCAGTACTTC
>few|TRBJ2-2|TRBV11-2|TRBD1
CASSGDRGLTGELFF
TGTGCCAGCAGCGGGGACAGGGGGCTCACCGGGGAGCTGTTTTTT
>once|TRBJ2-3|TRBV6-1|-
CASSGTYRALSTDTQYF
TGTGCCAGCAGTGGAACCTACAGGGCCCTTAGCACAGATACGCAGTATTTT
>many|TRBJ1-4|TRBV7-9|-
CASSPRGFPEKLFF
TGTGCCAGCAGCCCCCGCGGGTTTCCTGAAAAACTGTTTTTT
>-|TRBJ1-2|TRBV15|TRBD1
CATSIPGQGLNYGYTF
TGTGCCACCAGCATCCCTGGACAGGGTTTGAACTATGGCTACACCTTC
>-|TRBJ1-2|TRBV18|TRBD1
CASSPLGQGDYGYTF
TGTGCCAGCTCACCCCTGGGACAGGGAGATTATGGCTACACCTTC
>-|TRBJ2-1|TRBV6-6|TRBD2
CASRSPSGGYNEQFF
TGTGCCAGCAGGTCTCCGAGCGGGGGATACAATGAGCAGTTCTTC
>-|TRBJ1-1|TRBV5-7|-
CASGGGPGSAAEAFF
TGTGCCAGCGGGGGGGGACCGGGGAGCGCGGCTGAAGCTTTCTTT
>many|TRBJ1-1|TRBV19|TRBD1
CAGRDRDTAEAFF
TGTGCCGGCCGGGACAGGGATACGGCTGAAGCTTTCTTT